The 19 T cell receptor beta chains presented below share a single source sample, sequenced in a study of T cell responses to AZD1222 COVID-19 vaccine. Only in-frame clones appear in the TCRdb table, and some are missing; sequencing was by immunoSEQ multiplex PCR. In the table there are tens of thousands of clones, approximately 84% of which are singletons. The starting material was peripheral blood, obtained on day 0 of AZD1222 vaccination. These receptors originate from an adult in good health.

This chain uses TRBV6-5 with TRBJ2-3; perhaps D is TRBD1 or TRBD2 (5 bases each). This CDR3 comprises 12 residues. In germline, CDR1 is MNHEY, CDR2 SVGAGI. V dropped 4 bases and J dropped 6 bases, with 8 bases sitting between them. The CDR3 sequence is CASSSEGDTQYF. The DNA of the CDR3 is TGTGCCAGCAGTTCCGAGGGGGATACGCAGTATTTT.

The rearrangement joins TRBV6-2 or TRBV6-3 to TRBJ2-3; no reliable D call. The germline V gene has CDR1 MNHEY and CDR2 SVGEGT. The ends were cut back, 4 bases at V and 1 base at J, with 12 bases in the middle. This CDR3 has 15 amino acids. The DNA for the CDR3 is TGTGCCAGCAGTTTCCTTCTAATGGGCACAGATACGCAGTATTTT. It translates to CASSFLLMGTDTQYF.

The gene calls are TRBV4-1 and TRBJ2-5; D remains unclear. V lost 1 base and J 4 bases, leaving 1 base between the germline ends. In germline, CDR1 is MGHRA, CDR2 YSYEKL. The CDR3 runs 11 residues. The CDR3 loop is CASSQVETQYF. DNA of the CDR3: TGCGCCAGCAGCCAAGTAGAGACCCAGTACTTC.

V is TRBV6-5 and J is TRBJ1-2; D uncertain. This CDR3 has 14 residues. V gave up 6 bases and J gave up 0 bases, with 11 bases separating them. CDR1 and CDR2 from the germline V gene are MNHEY and SVGAGI. The CDR3 region is CASSLDGANYGYTF. CDR3 coding DNA: TGTGCCAGCAGCTTGGACGGTGCTAACTATGGCTACACCTTC.

The rearrangement links TRBV4-2 to TRBJ2-1; D not resolved. Trimming left V 5 bases short and J 4 bases short, with 15 bases between. This CDR3 spans 15 amino acids. Germline assignment: CDR1 LGHNA and CDR2 YNFKEQ. The CDR3 sequence is CASSKSGVEYNEQFF. The CDR3 DNA reads as TGTGCCAGCAGCAAAAGTGGGGTTGAATACAATGAGCAGTTCTTC.

The chain links TRBV2 to TRBJ2-2; no definite D call. The CDR3 contains 14 residues. V was clipped by 8 bases and J by 0 bases, with 10 bases between them. CDR1 and CDR2 from the germline V gene are SNHLY and FYNNEI. The chain's CDR3 is CASYPSPNTGELFF. The CDR3 coding sequence is TGTGCCAGCTATCCGAGCCCGAACACCGGGGAGCTGTTTTTT.

The rearrangement joins TRBV6-5 to TRBJ2-4; the D gene is possibly TRBD1 (6 bases). Between the trimmed V and J ends, which lost 0 bases and 8 bases, there was a span of 14 bases. The CDR3 spans 15 residues. The germline V gene encodes CDR1 MNHEY and CDR2 SVGAGI. This CDR3 reads CASSYSRSGADIQYF. The CDR3 DNA reads as TGTGCCAGCAGTTACTCGAGATCAGGGGCAGACATTCAGTACTTC.

This chain links TRBV29-1 with TRBJ1-4; 7 bases match TRBD1. The germline V gene has CDR1 SQVTM and CDR2 ANQGSEA. The CDR3 length is 13 residues. The junction had 8 bases not matched to a gene; V was cut back by 8 bases and J by 5 bases. The CDR3 is CSTYGGGNEKLFF. The DNA of the CDR3 is TGCAGCACCTATGGAGGGGGCAATGAAAAACTGTTTTTT.

This rearrangement joins TRBV28 to TRBJ2-1; 10 bases are a match to TRBD2. The CDR3 is 15 amino acids. The V gene's germline CDR1 is MDHEN and CDR2 SYDVKM. J lost 7 bases, V lost 6 bases, and 9 bases had no gene match. This chain's CDR3 is CASRLPRTSGNEQFF. The CDR3 coding sequence is TGTGCCAGCAGGTTACCGAGGACTAGCGGTAATGAGCAGTTCTTC.

The chain has TRBV5-1 and TRBJ2-1, with a possible D match to TRBD1 (6 bases). V lost 4 bases to trimming and J lost 1 base, with 12 bases between them. This CDR3 has 15 residues. CDR1 and CDR2 from the germline V gene are SGHRS and YFSETQ. The CDR3: CASSRGQISYNEQFF. CDR3 DNA: TGCGCCAGCAGCCGTGGACAGATATCCTACAATGAGCAGTTCTTC. The variable domain in full, completed from reference TRBV5-1 and TRBJ2-1, reads KAGVTQTPRYLIKTRGQQVTLSCSPISGHRSVSWYQQTPGQGLQFLFEYFSETQRNKGNFPGRFSGRQFSNSRSEMNVSTLELGDSALYLCASSRGQISYNEQFFGPGTRLTVL.

The chain joins TRBV29-1 to TRBJ2-7; possibly TRBD1 for D (5 bases). CDR1 is SQVTM, CDR2 ANQGSEA, per germline. V was pared by 4 bases and J by 2 bases, with 9 bases between. The CDR3 contains 12 residues. In DNA, the CDR3 is TGCAGCGTTGTTAGGGGTGCCTACGAGCAGTACTTC. Translated, it gives CSVVRGAYEQYF.

Many counts were recorded for this clone. The chain couples TRBV28 to TRBJ1-1; D call uncertain. Germline V gives CDR1 MDHEN, CDR2 SYDVKM. Between the trimmed V and J ends, which lost 3 bases and 5 bases, there was a span of 16 bases. The CDR3 runs to 15 residues. The CDR3 protein is CASSFFRARRTEAFF. CDR3 bases: TGTGCCAGCAGTTTTTTTCGGGCGAGGCGGACTGAAGCTTTCTTT.

This chain uses TRBV30 with TRBJ2-5; 11 nucleotides align to TRBD2. CDR3 length equals 14 residues. In germline, CDR1 is GTSNPN, CDR2 SVGIG (reference sequence). V dropped 0 bases and J dropped 4; count of bases not matched to a gene: 1. CDR3 nucleotide sequence: TGTGCCTGGAGTGTACTAGCGGGAGTAGAGACCCAGTACTTC. It encodes CAWSVLAGVETQYF.

The CDR3 region has the DNA TGTGCCAGCAGTTCTTATAAGCTTTTAGTGAACAATGAAAAACTGTTTTTT. Translating it yields CASSSYKLLVNNEKLFF. The chain carries TRBV28 and TRBJ1-4, with D unresolved. Trimming removed 4 bases from V and 5 bases from J, with 20 bases in between. Germline V gives CDR1 MDHEN, CDR2 SYDVKM. CDR3 size: 17 residues.

The rearrangement uses TRBV7-9 and TRBJ2-1; 9 bases match TRBD2. Trimming cost V 4 bases and J 4 bases; bases outside gene matches: 5. CDR1 is SEHNR and CDR2 is FQNEAQ in the germline V gene (reference sequence). The CDR3 is made up of 15 amino acids. The CDR3 sequence: CASSYLAGNYNEQFF. CDR3 in DNA: TGTGCCAGCAGCTATCTAGCGGGAAATTACAATGAGCAGTTCTTC.

This clone has only one observation. V usage is TRBV24-1 and J usage is TRBJ2-1; 11 bases agree with TRBD2. The CDR3 is made up of 15 amino acids. Germline CDR1 and CDR2: KGHDR and SFDVKD. The ends lost 3 bases at V and 4 bases at J; junction bases unmatched: 1. CDR3 DNA sequence: TGTGCCACCAGTGATCGACTAGCGGGGTACAATGAGCAGTTCTTC. Its translation: CATSDRLAGYNEQFF.

V gene TRBV29-1 combines with J gene TRBJ2-1; 11 nucleotides agree with TRBD2. Trimming removed 4 bases from V and 7 bases from J; junction bases left unmatched: 6. CDR1 and CDR2 from the germline V gene are SQVTM and ANQGSEA. The CDR3 is made up of 14 amino acids. CDR3 coding DNA: TGCAGCGTTGTTAGCGGGAGGGCAGGGAATGAGCAGTTCTTC. Its translation is CSVVSGRAGNEQFF.

This clone came up a few times. The gene calls are TRBV6-2 or TRBV6-3 and TRBJ1-2; D remains unclear. The germline gives CDR1 MNHEY, CDR2 SVGEGT. Between the trimmed V and J ends, which lost 6 bases and 6 bases, there was a span of 14 bases. This CDR3 has 13 amino acids. The CDR3 loop reads CASSLILTNGYTF. The CDR3 nucleotides are TGTGCCAGCAGCCTTATACTAACTAATGGCTACACCTTC.

The chain links TRBV7-3 to TRBJ2-5; 7 bases fit TRBD2. J gave up 3 bases and V 1 base, and 2 bases lay outside the gene matches. The CDR3 covers 14 residues. Germline-derived CDR1 and CDR2 are SGHTA and FQGTGA. The CDR3 protein is CASSLSGGEETQYF. DNA of the CDR3: TGTGCCAGCAGCTTAAGTGGGGGGGAAGAGACCCAGTACTTC.